A single T cell receptor (beta chain) is shown here with its context. This sample was included in a study of T cell changes during pregnancy in multiple sclerosis. Assay used: immunoSEQ multiplex PCR; TCRdb lists only in-frame clones, some missing. This sample has 95,000 to 100,000 clones; around 90% occur once, and the top ten carry about 3.4%. The trim removed 3 bases at V and 14 bases at J, leaving 7 bases unmatched. CDR3 length equals 11 residues. Germline V gene sequence: CDR1 DFQATT, CDR2 SNEGSKA (reference sequence). Sequencing used peripheral blood, obtained in the second trimester of pregnancy. V and J are TRBV20-1 and TRBJ2-1, with 7 nucleotides matching TRBD2. The TCR sequence derives from a female donor with multiple sclerosis, enrolled in a pregnancy study. CDR3 DNA: TGCAGTGCTAGTGCTCGGGACTACGAGTTCTTC. Translation gives CSASARDYEFF.